What follows describes a single TCR beta chain. TCRdb keeps only in-frame clones here, not all; method: immunoSEQ multiplex PCR. The sample consists of roughly 45,000 clones, roughly 90% of them appearing once. With V trimmed by 2 bases and J by 5 bases, 1 base remained unmatched. Germline V gene sequence: CDR1 SGDLS, CDR2 YYNGEE. The CDR3 extends over 14 amino acids. This entry comes from a study of technical replicates of blood from several donors. The material sequenced was PBMCs. This chain uses TRBV9 with TRBJ2-2; 9 positions match TRBD1. This TCR derives from a human donor in good health. Some clones in this sample may be carry-over from other donors' samples. CDR3 amino acids: CASSVGTGTGELFF. The CDR3 region has the DNA TGTGCCAGCAGCGTTGGGACAGGGACCGGGGAGCTGTTTTTT.